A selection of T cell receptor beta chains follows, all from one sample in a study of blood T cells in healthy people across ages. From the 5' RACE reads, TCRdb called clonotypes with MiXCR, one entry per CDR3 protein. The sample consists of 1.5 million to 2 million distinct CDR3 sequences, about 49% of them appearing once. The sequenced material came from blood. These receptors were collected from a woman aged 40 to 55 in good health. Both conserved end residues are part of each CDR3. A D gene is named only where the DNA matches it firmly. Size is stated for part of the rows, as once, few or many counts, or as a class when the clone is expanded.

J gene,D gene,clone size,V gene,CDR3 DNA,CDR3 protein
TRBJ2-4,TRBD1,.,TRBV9,TGTGCCAGCAGCGTAGCAGGGGGAGTCTACAATGAGCAGTACTTC,CASSVAGGVYNEQYF
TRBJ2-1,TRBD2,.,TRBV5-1,TGCGCCAGCAGCTTGGGGACTAGCGGGGCTTCCTACAATGAGCAGTTCTTC,CASSLGTSGASYNEQFF
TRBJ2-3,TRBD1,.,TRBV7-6,TGTGCCAGCAGCTTGACCGGGACAGGGGGCGCCACAGATACGCAGTATTTT,CASSLTGTGGATDTQYF
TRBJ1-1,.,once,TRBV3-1,TGTGCCAGCAGCCACTCGGTTTTGAACACTGAAGCTTTCTTT,CASSHSVLNTEAFF
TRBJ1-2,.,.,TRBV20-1,TGCAGTGCTAGACCGACCGGGACGGCTAACTATGGCTACACCTTC,CSARPTGTANYGYTF
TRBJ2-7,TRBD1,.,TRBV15,TGTGCCACCAGCACCTATTGGACAGGGGACGAGCAGTACTTC,CATSTYWTGDEQYF
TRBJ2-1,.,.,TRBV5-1,TGCGCCAGCAGACTAGCCCCCTACAATGAGCAGTTCTTC,CASRLAPYNEQFF
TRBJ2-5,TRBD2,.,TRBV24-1,TGTGCCACCAGTGATCCTAGCGGGGGGGAACAAGAGACCCAGTACTTC,CATSDPSGGEQETQYF
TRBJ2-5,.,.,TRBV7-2,TGTGCCAGTCGGCTAAGCGGGCAGGCCCACAATGAGCAGTACTTC,CASRLSGQAHNEQYF
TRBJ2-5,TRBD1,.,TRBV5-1,TGCGCCAGCAGCTTGGACCCCGGGACAGCGAAGGAGACCCAGTACTTC,CASSLDPGTAKETQYF
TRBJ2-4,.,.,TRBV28,TGTGCCAGCACCTCTAGGAAAAACATTCAGTACTTC,CASTSRKNIQYF
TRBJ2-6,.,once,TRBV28,TGTGCCAGCAGTTTCCTAGGACCGCAGTCTGGGGCCAACGTTCTGACTTTC,CASSFLGPQSGANVLTF
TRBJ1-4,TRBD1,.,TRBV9,TGTGCCAGCAGCGTTTCTCAGGGGGCGGATAATGAAAAACTGTTTTTT,CASSVSQGADNEKLFF
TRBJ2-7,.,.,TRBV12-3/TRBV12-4,TGTGCCAGCAGTTTAAACCCCACAGGAAGGGGGGTATACGAGCAGTACTTC,CASSLNPTGRGVYEQYF
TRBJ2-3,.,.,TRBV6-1,TGTGCCAGCAGTGCCCCGGACGATACCAGCCTCACAGATACGCAGTATTTT,CASSAPDDTSLTDTQYF
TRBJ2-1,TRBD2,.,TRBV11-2,TGTGCCAGCAGCTTAGTAGTCGGTAGCGGGGGGGATCGTAATGAGCAGTTCTTC,CASSLVVGSGGDRNEQFF
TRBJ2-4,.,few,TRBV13,TGTGCCAGCAGCTTAGGAGGGATTGCCAAAAACATTCAGTACTTC,CASSLGGIAKNIQYF
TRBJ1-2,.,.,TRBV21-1,TGTGCCAGCGGAATTATCCGTAGGACGGCACCTCGATCTGGGGGAGACACCTTC,CASGIIRRTAPRSGGDTF
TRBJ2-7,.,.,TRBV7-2,TGTGCCAGCAGCTCCACGCGCGTGGCCCACGAGCAGTACTTC,CASSSTRVAHEQYF
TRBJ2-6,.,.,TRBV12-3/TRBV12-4,TGTGCCAGCAGCCGTGGGAGATTCTCTGGGGCCAACGTCCTGACTTTC,CASSRGRFSGANVLTF
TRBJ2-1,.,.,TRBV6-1,TGTGCCAGCAGTGAGGTAGTTACTACATTCGATGAGCAGTTCTTC,CASSEVVTTFDEQFF
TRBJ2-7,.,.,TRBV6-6,TGTGCCAGCGCGGGTTACTCCTACAATGAGCAGTACTTC,CASAGYSYNEQYF
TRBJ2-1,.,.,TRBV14,TGTGCCAGCAGCCAAGGACAGATCAATGAGCAGTTCTTC,CASSQGQINEQFF
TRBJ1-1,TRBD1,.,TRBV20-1,TGCAGTGCTAGCCGGGACAGTATGAACACTGAAGCTTTCTTT,CSASRDSMNTEAFF
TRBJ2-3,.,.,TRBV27,TGTGCCAGCAGTTTACGGATTTCAGGGGTGGGCACAGATACGCAGTATTTT,CASSLRISGVGTDTQYF
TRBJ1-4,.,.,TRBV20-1,TGCAGTGCTAGTCTGGGGCCTATCACCGAAAAACTGTTTTTT,CSASLGPITEKLFF
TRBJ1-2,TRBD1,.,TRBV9,TGTGCCAGCAGCGACACCGGACAGGGCCATAACTATGGCTACACCTTC,CASSDTGQGHNYGYTF
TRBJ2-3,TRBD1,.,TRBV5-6,TGTGCCAGCAGCCTGGACAGGGGGGGCGGTACGCAGTATTTT,CASSLDRGGGTQYF
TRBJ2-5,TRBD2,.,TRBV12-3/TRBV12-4,TGTGCCAGCAGTTCGCGGACTAGGGAAGGGACCCAGTACTTC,CASSSRTREGTQYF
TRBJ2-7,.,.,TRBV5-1,TGCGCCAGCAGCCGGGAGAGGGGTACCCAATACAATGAGCAGTACTTC,CASSRERGTQYNEQYF
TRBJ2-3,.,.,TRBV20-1,TGCAGTGCTAAAATAACAGTTAGCACAGATACGCAGTATTTT,CSAKITVSTDTQYF
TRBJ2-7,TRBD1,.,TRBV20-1,TGCAGTGCTAGACACTACCCCCTGGACAGGGTAACCTACGAGCAGTACTTC,CSARHYPLDRVTYEQYF
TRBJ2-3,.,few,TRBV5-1,TGCGCCAGCAGCTTGCCGCACGGCACCACAGATACGCAGTATTTT,CASSLPHGTTDTQYF
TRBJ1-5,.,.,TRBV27,TGTGCCAGCAGTTTAAAGGGGTATCAGCCCCAGCATTTT,CASSLKGYQPQHF
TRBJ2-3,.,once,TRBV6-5,TGTGCCAGCAGGACACCTGGGGGGGGCCCAGATACGCGGTATTTT,CASRTPGGGPDTRYF
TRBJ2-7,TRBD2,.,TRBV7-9,TGTGCCAGCAGCTCAAAGATAGCGGGGACGTACAATGAGCAGTACTTC,CASSSKIAGTYNEQYF
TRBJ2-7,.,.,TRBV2,TGTGCCAGCAGGCTGAGATGGGGGACCCGGTCCTACGAGCAGTACTTC,CASRLRWGTRSYEQYF
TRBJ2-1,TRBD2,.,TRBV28,TGTGCCAGCGGTCCGTTCGGGGGGTTTGGGGATGAGCAGTTCTTC,CASGPFGGFGDEQFF
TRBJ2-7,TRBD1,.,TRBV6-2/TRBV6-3,TGTGCCAGCAGCTCACCTGGACAGGGTTCCTCCTACGAGCAGTACTTC,CASSSPGQGSSYEQYF
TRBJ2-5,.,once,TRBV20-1,TGCAGTGCTCCCCCTCAGGACTACCAAGAGACCCAGTACTTC,CSAPPQDYQETQYF
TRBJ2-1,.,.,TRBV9,TGTGCCAGCAGCCTCCCAGGGATCCACAATGAGCAGTTCTTC,CASSLPGIHNEQFF
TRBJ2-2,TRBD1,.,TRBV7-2,TGTGCCAGCAGCCGGGCTCTGGGACAGGGGAAGACCGGGGAGCTGTTTTTT,CASSRALGQGKTGELFF
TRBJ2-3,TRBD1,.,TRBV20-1,TGCAGTGCGCCCCTAACGACAGGGGGTAGAAGAGATACGCAGTATTTT,CSAPLTTGGRRDTQYF
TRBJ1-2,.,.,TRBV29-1,TGCGGCGTTGAACCACAGGGTAACTATGGCTACACCTTC,CGVEPQGNYGYTF
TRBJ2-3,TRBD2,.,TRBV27,TGTGCCAGCAGTTCCGGGGGGGCTCCTGATACGCAGTATTTT,CASSSGGAPDTQYF
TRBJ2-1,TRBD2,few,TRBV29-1,TGCAGCGTCGAACGGGGGCTAGCGGGGCCGAATGAGCAGTTCTTC,CSVERGLAGPNEQFF
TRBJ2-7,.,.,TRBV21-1,TGTGCCAGCACCAAAGGAGGGGCCACCTACGAGCAGTACTTC,CASTKGGATYEQYF
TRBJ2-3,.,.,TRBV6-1,TGCGCCAGCAGTGAGTCGGGCACAGATACGCAGTATTTT,CASSESGTDTQYF
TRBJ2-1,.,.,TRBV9,TGTGCCAGCAGCGTAGACACAGGAAGGGGGTATGAGCAGTTCTTC,CASSVDTGRGYEQFF
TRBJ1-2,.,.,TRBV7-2,TGTGCCAGCAGCGTAGCGAATGGGGTTCACGGCTACACCTTC,CASSVANGVHGYTF
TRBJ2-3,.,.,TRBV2,TGTGCCAGTAAAAGGGGAAGATTCACGCAGGGGAGCACAGATACGCAGTATTTT,CASKRGRFTQGSTDTQYF
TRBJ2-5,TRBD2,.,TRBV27,TGTGCCAGCAGTTTATCGATGGCGGCGGGGGAATTCACAGAGACCCAGTACTTC,CASSLSMAAGEFTETQYF
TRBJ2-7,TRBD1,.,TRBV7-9,TGTGCCAGCAGCCACTTTGCGGACAGGGACTACGAGCAGTACTTC,CASSHFADRDYEQYF